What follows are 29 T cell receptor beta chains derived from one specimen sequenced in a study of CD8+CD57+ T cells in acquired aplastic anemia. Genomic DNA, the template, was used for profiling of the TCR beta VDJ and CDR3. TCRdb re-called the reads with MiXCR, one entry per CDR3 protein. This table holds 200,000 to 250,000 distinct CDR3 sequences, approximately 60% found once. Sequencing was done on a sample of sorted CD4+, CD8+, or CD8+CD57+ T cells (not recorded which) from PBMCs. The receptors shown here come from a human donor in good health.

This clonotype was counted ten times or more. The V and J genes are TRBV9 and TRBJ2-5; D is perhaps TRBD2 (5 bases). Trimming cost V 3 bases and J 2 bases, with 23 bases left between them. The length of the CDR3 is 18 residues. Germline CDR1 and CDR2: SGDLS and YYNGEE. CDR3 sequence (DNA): TGTGCCAGCAGCGGGAGGATTCGAACTAACCCTCAACAAGAGACCCAGTACTTC. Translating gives CASSGRIRTNPQQETQYF.

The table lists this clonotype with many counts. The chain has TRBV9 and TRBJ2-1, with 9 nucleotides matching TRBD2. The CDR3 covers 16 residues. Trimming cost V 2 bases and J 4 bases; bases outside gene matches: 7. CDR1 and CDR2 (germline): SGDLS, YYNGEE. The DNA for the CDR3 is TGTGCCAGCAGCGTCGCCGGGACTAGCTGGTACAATGAGCAGTTCTTC. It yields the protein CASSVAGTSWYNEQFF.

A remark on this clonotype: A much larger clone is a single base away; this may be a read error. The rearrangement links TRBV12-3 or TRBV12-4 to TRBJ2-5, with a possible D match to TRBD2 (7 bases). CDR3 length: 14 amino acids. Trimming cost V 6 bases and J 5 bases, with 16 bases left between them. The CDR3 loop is CASSQGGARETQYF. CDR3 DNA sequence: TGTGCCAGCAGCCAAGGGGGGGCCCGGGAGACCCAGTACTTC.

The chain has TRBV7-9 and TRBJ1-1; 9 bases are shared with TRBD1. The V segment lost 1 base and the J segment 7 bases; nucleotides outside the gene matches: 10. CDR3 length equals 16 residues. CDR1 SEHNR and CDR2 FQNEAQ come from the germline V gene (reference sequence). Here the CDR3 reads CASSLGRATGGGEAFF. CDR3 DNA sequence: TGTGCCAGCAGCTTAGGTCGGGCAACAGGGGGCGGTGAAGCTTTCTTT.

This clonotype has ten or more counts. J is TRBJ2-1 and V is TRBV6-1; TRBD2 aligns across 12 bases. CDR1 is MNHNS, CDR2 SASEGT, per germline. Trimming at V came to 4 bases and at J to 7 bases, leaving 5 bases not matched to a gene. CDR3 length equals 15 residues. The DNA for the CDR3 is TGTGCCAGCAGTGGTCTAGCGGGAGGGATGAATGAGCAGTTCTTC. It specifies CASSGLAGGMNEQFF.

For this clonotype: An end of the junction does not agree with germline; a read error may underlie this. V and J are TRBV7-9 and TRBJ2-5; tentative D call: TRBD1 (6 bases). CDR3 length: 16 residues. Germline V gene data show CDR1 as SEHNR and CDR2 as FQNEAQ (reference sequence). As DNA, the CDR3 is TGTGCTAGCAGCCCCTGGACAGCAGACTACCATGAGACCCAGTACTTC. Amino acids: CASSPWTADYHETQYF.

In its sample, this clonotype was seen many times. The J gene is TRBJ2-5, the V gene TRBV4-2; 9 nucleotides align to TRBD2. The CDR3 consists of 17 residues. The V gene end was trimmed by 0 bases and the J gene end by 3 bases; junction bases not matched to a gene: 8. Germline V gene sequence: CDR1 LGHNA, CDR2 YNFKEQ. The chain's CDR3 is CASSQELLAGPKETQYF. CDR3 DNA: TGTGCCAGCAGCCAAGAGCTCCTAGCGGGGCCCAAAGAGACCCAGTACTTC.

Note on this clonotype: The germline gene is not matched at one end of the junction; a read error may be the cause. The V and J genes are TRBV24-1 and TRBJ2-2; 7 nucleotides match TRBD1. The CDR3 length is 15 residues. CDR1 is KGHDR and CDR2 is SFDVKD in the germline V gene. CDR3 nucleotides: TGTGCCACCAGTGATTCGGGACAGCACACCGAGGAGCTGTTTTTT. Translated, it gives CATSDSGQHTEELFF.

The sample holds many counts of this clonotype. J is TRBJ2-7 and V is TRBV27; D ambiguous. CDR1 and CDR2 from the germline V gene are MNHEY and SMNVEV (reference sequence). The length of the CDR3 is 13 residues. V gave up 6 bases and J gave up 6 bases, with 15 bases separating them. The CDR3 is CASSSGAAFEQYF. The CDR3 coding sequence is TGTGCCAGCAGCTCGGGCGCAGCGTTCGAGCAGTACTTC.

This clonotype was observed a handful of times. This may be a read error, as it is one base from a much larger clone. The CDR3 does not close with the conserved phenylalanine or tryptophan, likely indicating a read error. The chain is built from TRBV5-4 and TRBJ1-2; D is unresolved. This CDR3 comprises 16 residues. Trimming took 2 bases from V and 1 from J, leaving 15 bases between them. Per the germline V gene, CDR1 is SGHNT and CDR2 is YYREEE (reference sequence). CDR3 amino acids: CASSFPTSEGNYGYTL. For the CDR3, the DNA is TGTGCCAGCAGCTTCCCAACCTCCGAGGGTAACTATGGCTACACCCTC.

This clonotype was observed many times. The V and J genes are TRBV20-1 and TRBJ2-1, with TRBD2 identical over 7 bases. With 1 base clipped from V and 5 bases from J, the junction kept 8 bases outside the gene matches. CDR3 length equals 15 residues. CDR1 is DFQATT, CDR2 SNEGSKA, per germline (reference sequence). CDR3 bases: TGCAGTGCTAGAGTAGCGACTAGCATGGACAATGAGCAGTTCTTC. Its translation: CSARVATSMDNEQFF.

The CDR3 spells CASSYGLAGEETQYF. The CDR3 DNA is TGTGCCAGCAGTTACGGACTAGCGGGGGAAGAGACCCAGTACTTC. The rearrangement joins TRBV7-2 to TRBJ2-5; 13 nucleotides line up with TRBD2. Germline values: CDR1 SGHTA, CDR2 FQGNSA. The CDR3 loop spans 15 amino acids. The V and J ends lost 6 bases and 3 bases, in that order; junction bases with no gene match: 4.

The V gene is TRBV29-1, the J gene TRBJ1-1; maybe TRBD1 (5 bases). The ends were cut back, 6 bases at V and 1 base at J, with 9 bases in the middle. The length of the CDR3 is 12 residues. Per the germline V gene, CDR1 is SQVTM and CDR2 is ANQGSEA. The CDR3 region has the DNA TGCAGCGTCCAGACAGAGAACACTGAAGCTTTCTTT. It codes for CSVQTENTEAFF. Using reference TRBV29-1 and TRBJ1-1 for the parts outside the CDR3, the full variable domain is SAVISQKPSRDICQRGTSLTIQCQVDSQVTMMFWYRQQPGQSLTLIATANQGSEATYESGFVIDKFPISRPNLTFSTLTVSNMSPEDSSIYLCSVQTENTEAFFGQGTRLTVV.

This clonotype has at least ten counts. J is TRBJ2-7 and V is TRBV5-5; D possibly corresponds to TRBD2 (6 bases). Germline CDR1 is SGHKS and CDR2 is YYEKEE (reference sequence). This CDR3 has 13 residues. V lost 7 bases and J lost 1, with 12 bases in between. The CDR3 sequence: CASGGDSSYEQYF. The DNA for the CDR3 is TGTGCCAGCGGAGGGGACTCTTCCTACGAGCAGTACTTC.

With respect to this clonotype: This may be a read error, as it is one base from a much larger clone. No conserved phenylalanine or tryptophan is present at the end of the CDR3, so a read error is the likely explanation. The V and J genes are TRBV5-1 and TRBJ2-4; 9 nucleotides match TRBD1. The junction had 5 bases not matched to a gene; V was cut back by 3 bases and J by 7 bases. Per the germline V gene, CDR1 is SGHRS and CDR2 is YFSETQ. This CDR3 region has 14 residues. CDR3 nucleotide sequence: TGCGCCAGCAGCTACACAGGGGGCATTAACATTCAGTACCTC. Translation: CASSYTGGINIQYL.

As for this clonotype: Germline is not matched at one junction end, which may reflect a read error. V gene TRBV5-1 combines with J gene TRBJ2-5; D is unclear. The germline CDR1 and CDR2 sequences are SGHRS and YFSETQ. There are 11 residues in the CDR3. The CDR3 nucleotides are TGTGCCAGCAGCTTGGTCGAGACCCAGTACTTC. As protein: CASSLVETQYF.

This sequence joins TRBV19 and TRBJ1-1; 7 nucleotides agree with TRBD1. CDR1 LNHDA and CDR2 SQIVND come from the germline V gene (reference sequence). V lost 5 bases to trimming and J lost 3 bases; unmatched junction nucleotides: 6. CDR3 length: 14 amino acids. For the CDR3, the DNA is TGTGCCAGTAGTCGACAGGGTATGGACACTGAAGCTTTCTTT. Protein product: CASSRQGMDTEAFF. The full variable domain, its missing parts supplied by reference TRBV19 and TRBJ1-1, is DGGITQSPKYLFRKEGQNVTLSCEQNLNHDAMYWYRQDPGQGLRLIYYSQIVNDFQKGDIAEGYSVSREKKESFPLTVTSAQKNPTAFYLCASSRQGMDTEAFFGQGTRLTVV.

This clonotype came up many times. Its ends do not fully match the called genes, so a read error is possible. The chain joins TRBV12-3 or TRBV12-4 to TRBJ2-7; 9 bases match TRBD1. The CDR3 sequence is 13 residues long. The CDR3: CASSLGQGSERYF. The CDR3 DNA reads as TGTGCCAGCAGTTTGGGACAGGGATCCGAGCGGTACTTC.

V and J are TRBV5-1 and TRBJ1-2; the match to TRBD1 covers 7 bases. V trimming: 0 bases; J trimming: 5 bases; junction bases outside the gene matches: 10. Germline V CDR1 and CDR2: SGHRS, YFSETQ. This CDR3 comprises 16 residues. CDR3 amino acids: CASSLDRAGGSYGYTF. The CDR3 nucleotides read TGCGCCAGCAGCTTGGATAGGGCAGGGGGGTCTTATGGCTACACCTTC.

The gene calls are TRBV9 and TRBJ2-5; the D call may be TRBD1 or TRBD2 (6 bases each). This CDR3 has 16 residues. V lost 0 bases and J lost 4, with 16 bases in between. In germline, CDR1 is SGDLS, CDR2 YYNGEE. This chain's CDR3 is CASSVEGGGQGETQYF. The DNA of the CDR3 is TGTGCCAGCAGCGTAGAGGGTGGGGGGCAGGGAGAGACCCAGTACTTC.

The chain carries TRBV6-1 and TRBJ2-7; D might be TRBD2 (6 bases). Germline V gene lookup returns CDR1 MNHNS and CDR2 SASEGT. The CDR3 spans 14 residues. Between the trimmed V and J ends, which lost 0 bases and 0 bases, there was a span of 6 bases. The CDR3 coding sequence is TGTGCCAGCAGTGAAGCGGGAGGCTCCTACGAGCAGTACTTC. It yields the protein CASSEAGGSYEQYF.

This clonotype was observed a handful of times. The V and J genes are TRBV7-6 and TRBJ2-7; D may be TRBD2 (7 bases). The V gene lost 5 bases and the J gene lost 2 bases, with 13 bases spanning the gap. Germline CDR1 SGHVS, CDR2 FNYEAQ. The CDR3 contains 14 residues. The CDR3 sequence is CASSQGGGTYEQYF. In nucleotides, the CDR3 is TGTGCCAGCAGCCAAGGGGGGGGGACCTACGAGCAGTACTTC.

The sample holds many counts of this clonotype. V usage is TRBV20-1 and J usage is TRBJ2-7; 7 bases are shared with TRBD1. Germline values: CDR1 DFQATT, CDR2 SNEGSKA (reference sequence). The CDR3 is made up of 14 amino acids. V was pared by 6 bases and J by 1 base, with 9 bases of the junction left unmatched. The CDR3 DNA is TGCAGTGCCCCCGACGCGACAGGGTCCTACGAGCAGTACTTC. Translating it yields CSAPDATGSYEQYF.

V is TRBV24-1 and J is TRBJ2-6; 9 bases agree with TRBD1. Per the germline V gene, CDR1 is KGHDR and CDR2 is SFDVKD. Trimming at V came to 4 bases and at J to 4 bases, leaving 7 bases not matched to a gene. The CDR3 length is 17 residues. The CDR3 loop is CATSEGQGTLGANVLTF. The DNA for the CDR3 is TGTGCCACCAGTGAGGGACAGGGTACACTCGGGGCCAACGTCCTGACTTTC.

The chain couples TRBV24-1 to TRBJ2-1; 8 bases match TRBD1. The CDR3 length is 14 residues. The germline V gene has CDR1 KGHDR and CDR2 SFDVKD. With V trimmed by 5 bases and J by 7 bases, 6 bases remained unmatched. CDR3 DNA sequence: TGTGCCACCAGTGCGACAGGGGCGTTTAATGAGCAGTTCTTC. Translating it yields CATSATGAFNEQFF.

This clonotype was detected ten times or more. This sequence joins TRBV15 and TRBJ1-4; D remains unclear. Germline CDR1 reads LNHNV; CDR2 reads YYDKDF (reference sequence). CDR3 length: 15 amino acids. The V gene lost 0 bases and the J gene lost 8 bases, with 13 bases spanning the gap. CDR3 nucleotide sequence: TGTGCCACCAGCAGAGATATCCGGAGGGAGGAAAAACTGTTTTTT. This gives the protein CATSRDIRREEKLFF.

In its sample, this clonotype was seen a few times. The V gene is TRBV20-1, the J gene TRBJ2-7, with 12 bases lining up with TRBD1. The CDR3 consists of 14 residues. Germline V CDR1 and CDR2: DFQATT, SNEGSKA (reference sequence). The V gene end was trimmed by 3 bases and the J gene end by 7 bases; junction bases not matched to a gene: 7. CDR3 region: CSARAGTGGQEQYF. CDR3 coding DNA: TGCAGTGCTAGGGCAGGGACAGGGGGCCAAGAGCAGTACTTC.

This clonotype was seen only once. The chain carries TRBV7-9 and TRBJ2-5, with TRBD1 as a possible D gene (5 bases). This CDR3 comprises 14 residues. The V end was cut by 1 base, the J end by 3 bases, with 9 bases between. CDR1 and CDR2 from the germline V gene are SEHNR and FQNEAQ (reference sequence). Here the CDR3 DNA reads TGTGCCAGCAGCTTAGATCGCAGGGAAGAGACCCAGTACTTC. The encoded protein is CASSLDRREETQYF.

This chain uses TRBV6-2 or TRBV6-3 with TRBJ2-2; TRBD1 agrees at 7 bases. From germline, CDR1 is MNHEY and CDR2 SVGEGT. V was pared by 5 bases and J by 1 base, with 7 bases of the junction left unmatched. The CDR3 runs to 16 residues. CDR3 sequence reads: CASSAIGGQNTGELFF. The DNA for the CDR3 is TGTGCCAGCAGTGCTATAGGGGGCCAGAACACCGGGGAGCTGTTTTTT.